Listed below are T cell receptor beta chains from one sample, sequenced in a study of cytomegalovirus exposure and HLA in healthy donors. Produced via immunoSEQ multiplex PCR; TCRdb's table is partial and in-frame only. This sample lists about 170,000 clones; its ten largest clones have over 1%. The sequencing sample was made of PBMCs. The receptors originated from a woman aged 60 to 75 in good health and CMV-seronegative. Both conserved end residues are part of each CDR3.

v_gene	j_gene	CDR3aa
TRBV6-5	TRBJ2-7	CASSYASGKTYEQYF
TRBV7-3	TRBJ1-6	CASSPDGIGSPLHF
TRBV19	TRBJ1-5	CASSIRDSNQPQHF
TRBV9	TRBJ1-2	CASSAGQLFGGYTF
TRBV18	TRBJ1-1	CASSPPGQGTNTEAFF
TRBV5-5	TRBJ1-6	CASSLVTAGGNSPLHF
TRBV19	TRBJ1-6	CASSIDQRSSPLHF
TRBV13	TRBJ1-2	CASSRTGALGYGYTF
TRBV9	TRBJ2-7	CASSVAPDGVVGQYF
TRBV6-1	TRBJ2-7	CASSPLGAGGYEQYF
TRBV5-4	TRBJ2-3	CASRRAGGRALDTQYF
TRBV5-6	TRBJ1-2	CASSLGTGGDGYTF
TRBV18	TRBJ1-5	CASSLDRGYNQPQHF
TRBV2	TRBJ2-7	CASRRLGGHEQYF
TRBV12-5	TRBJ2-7	CASGLPQGPQQYF
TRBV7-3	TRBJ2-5	CASSRTSGGRNQETQYF